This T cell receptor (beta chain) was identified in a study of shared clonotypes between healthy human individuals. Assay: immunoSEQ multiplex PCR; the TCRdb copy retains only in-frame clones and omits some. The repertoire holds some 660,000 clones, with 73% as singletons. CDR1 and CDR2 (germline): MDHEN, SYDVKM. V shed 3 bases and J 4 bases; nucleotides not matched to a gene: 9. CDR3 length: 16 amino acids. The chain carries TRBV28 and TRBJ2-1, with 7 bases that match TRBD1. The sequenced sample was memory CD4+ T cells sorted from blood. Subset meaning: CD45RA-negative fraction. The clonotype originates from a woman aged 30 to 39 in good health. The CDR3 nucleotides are TGTGCCAGCAGTTTGTCGCCGGGACAGCCATACAATGAGCAGTTCTTC. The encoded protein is CASSLSPGQPYNEQFF.